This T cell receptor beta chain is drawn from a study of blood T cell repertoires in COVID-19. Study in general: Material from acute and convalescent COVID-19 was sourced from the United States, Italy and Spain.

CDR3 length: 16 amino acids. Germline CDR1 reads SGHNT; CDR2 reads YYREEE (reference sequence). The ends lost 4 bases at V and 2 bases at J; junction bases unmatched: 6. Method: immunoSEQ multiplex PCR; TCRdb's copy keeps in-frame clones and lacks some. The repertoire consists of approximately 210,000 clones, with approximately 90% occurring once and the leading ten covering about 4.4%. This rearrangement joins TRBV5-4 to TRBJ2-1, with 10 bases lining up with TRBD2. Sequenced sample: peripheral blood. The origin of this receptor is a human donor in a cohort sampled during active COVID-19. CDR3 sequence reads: CASSHSSGGPYNEQFF. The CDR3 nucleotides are TGTGCCAGCAGCCATTCTAGCGGGGGCCCCTACAATGAGCAGTTCTTC.